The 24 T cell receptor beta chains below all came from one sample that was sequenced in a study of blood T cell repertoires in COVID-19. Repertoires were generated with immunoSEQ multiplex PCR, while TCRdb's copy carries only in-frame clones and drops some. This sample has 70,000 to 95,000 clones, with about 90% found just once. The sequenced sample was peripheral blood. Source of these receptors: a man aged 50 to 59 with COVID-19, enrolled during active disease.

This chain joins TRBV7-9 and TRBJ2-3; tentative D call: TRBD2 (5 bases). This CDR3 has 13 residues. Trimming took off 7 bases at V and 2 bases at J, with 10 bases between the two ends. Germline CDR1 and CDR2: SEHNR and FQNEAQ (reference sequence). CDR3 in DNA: TGTGCCAGCACCCTAGCATACACAGATACGCAGTATTTT. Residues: CASTLAYTDTQYF.

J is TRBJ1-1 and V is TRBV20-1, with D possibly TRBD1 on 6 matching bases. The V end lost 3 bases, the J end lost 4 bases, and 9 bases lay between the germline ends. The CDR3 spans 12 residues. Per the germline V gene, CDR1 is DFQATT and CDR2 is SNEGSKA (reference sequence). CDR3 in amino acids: CSASQGLTEAFF. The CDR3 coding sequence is TGCAGTGCTAGTCAGGGGCTCACTGAAGCTTTCTTT.

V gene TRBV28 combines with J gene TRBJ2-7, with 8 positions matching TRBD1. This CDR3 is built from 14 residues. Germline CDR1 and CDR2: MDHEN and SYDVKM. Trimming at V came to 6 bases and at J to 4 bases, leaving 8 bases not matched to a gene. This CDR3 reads CASSQDRGLYEQYF. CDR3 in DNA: TGTGCCAGCAGCCAAGACAGGGGCCTATACGAGCAGTACTTC.

CDR3 amino acids: CASSLGLAGGQETQYF. CDR3 nucleotides: TGTGCCAGCAGCTTAGGGCTAGCGGGGGGCCAAGAGACCCAGTACTTC. The chain recombines TRBV7-8 with TRBJ2-5; 11 nucleotides align to TRBD2. The CDR3 has 16 amino acids. Germline V gene lookup returns CDR1 SGHVS and CDR2 FQNEAQ. After removal of 1 base from V and 1 base from J, the junction contained 2 bases not matched to a gene.

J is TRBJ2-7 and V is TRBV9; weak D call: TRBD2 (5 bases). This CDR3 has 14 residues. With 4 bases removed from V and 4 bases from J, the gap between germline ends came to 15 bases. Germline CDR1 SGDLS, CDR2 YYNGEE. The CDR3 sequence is CASSPGEGPYEQYF. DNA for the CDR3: TGTGCCAGCAGCCCCGGTGAGGGTCCGTACGAGCAGTACTTC.

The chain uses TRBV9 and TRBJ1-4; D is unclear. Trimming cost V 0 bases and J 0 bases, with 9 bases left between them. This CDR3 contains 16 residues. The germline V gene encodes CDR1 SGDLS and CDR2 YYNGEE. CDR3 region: CASSVGAATTNEKLFF. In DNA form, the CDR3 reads TGTGCCAGCAGCGTAGGGGCAGCCACAACTAATGAAAAACTGTTTTTT.

The CDR3 DNA follows: TGCGCCAGCAGCCCAACTAGCGGGGCGCACACAGATACGCAGTATTTT. Its protein is CASSPTSGAHTDTQYF. The V call is TRBV5-1, the J call TRBJ2-3; 10 nucleotides align to TRBD2. The CDR3 runs to 16 residues. CDR1 SGHRS and CDR2 YFSETQ come from the germline V gene. The V and J ends lost 4 bases and 2 bases, in that order; junction bases with no gene match: 7. Looking up the rest from reference TRBV5-1 and TRBJ2-3 gives the full variable domain: KAGVTQTPRYLIKTRGQQVTLSCSPISGHRSVSWYQQTPGQGLQFLFEYFSETQRNKGNFPGRFSGRQFSNSRSEMNVSTLELGDSALYLCASSPTSGAHTDTQYFGPGTRLTVL.

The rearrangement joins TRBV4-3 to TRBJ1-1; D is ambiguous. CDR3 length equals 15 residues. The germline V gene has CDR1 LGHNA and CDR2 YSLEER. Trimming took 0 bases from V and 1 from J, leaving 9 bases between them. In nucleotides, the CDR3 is TGCGCCAGCAGCCAAGAACGGGGTGGGAACACTGAAGCTTTCTTT. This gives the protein CASSQERGGNTEAFF.

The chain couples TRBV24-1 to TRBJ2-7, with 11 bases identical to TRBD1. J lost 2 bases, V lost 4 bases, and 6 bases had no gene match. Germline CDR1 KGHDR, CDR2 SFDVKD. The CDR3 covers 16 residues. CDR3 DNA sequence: TGTGCCACCAGTGACTCGGGACAGGGGGGGCCCTACGAGCAGTACTTC. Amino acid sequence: CATSDSGQGGPYEQYF.

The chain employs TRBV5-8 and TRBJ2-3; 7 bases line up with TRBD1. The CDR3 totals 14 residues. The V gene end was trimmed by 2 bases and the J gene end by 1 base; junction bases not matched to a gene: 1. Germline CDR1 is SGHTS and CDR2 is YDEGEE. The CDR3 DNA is TGTGCCAGCAGCTTTCAGGGGGGCACAGATACGCAGTATTTT. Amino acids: CASSFQGGTDTQYF.

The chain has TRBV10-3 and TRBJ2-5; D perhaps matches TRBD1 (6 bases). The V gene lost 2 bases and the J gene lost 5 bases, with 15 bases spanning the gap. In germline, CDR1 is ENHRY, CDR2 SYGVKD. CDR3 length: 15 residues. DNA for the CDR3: TGTGCCATCAGTGAGCAGACAGGTTCAATGGAGACCCAGTACTTC. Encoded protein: CAISEQTGSMETQYF.

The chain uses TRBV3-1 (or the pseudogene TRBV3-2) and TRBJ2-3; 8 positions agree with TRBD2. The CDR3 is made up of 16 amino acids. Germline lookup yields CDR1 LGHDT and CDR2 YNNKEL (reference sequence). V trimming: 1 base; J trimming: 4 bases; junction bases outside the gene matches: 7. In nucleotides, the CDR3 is TGTGCCAGCAGCCAAGGTGCCGGGGGGGCGGCAGATACGCAGTATTTT. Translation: CASSQGAGGAADTQYF.

This chain's CDR3 is CASSFGPGAQYF. CDR3 DNA: TGTGCCAGCAGCTTCGGTCCCGGGGCCCAGTACTTC. The rearrangement joins TRBV7-9 to TRBJ2-5; D may be TRBD2 (5 bases). The germline V gene encodes CDR1 SEHNR and CDR2 FQNEAQ (reference sequence). V was clipped by 3 bases and J by 9 bases, with 11 bases between them. CDR3 size: 12 residues.

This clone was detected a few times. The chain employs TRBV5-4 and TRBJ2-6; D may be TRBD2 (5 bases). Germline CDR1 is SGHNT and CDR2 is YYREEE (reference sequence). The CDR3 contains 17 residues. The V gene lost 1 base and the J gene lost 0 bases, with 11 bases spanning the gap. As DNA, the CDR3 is TGTGCCAGCAGCTTGAATCTCCGGGACTCTGGGGCCAACGTCCTGACTTTC. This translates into CASSLNLRDSGANVLTF.

The CDR3 reads CASSPGGSTDTQYF. The DNA of the CDR3 is TGTGCCAGCTCACCCGGGGGAAGCACAGATACGCAGTATTTT. The chain is built from TRBV18 and TRBJ2-3; weak D call: TRBD2 (6 bases). V shed 3 bases and J shed 0 bases, with 7 bases lying between them. The germline V gene encodes CDR1 KGHSH and CDR2 LQKENI. The CDR3 is 14 amino acids.

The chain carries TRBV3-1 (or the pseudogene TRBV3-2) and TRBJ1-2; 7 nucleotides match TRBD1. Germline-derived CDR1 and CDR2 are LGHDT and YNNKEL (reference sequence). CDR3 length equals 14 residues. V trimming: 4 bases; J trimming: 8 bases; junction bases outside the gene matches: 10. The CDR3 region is CASSPLTGVSGYTF. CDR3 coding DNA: TGTGCCAGCAGCCCCCTTACAGGGGTCTCGGGCTACACCTTC.

In DNA, the CDR3 is TGTGCCAGCAGCCCGACAGGGGCTGGAAACACCATATATTTT. Translated, it gives CASSPTGAGNTIYF. The chain links TRBV5-4 to TRBJ1-3; 8 nucleotides line up with TRBD1. This CDR3 spans 14 amino acids. With V trimmed by 4 bases and J by 2 bases, 2 bases remained unmatched. The germline CDR1 and CDR2 sequences are SGHNT and YYREEE (reference sequence).

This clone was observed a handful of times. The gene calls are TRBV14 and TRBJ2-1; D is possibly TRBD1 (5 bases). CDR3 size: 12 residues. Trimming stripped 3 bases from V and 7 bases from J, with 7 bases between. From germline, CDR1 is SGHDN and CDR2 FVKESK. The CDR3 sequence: CASSQSGNEQFF. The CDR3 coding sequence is TGTGCCAGCAGCCAGTCAGGGAATGAGCAGTTCTTC.

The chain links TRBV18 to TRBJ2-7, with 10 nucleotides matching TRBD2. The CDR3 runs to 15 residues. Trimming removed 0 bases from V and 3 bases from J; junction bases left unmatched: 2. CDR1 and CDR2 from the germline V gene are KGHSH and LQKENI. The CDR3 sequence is CASSPPASGGYEQYF. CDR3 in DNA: TGTGCCAGCTCACCACCGGCTAGCGGGGGCTACGAGCAGTACTTC. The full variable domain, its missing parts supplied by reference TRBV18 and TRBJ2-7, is NAGVMQNPRHLVRRRGQEARLRCSPMKGHSHVYWYRQLPEEGLKFMVYLQKENIIDESGMPKERFSAEFPKEGPSILRIQQVVRGDSAAYFCASSPPASGGYEQYFGPGTRLTVT.

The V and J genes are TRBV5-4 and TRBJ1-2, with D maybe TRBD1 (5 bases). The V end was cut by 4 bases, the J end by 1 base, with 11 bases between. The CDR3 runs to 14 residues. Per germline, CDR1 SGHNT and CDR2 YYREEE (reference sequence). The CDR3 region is CASSPTQVNYGYTF. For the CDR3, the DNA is TGTGCCAGCAGCCCTACACAGGTTAACTATGGCTACACCTTC.

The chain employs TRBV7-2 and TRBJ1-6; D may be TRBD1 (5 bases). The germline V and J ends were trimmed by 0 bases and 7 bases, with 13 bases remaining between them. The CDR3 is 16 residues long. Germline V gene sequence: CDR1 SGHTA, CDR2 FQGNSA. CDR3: CASSLAQGGGNSPLHF. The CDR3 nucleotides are TGTGCCAGCAGCTTAGCGCAGGGAGGTGGGAATTCACCCCTCCACTTT.

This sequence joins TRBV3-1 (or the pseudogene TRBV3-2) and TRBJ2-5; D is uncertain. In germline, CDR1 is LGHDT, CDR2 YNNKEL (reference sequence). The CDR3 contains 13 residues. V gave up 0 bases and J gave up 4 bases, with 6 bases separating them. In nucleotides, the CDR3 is TGTGCCAGCAGCCAAGACCGAGTAGAGACCCAGTACTTC. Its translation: CASSQDRVETQYF.

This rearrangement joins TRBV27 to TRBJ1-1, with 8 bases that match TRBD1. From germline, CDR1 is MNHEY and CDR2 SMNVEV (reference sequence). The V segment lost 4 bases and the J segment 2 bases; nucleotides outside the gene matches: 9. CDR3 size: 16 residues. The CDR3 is CASSSRTDRANTEAFF. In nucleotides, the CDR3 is TGTGCCAGCAGTTCACGAACGGACAGGGCCAACACTGAAGCTTTCTTT.

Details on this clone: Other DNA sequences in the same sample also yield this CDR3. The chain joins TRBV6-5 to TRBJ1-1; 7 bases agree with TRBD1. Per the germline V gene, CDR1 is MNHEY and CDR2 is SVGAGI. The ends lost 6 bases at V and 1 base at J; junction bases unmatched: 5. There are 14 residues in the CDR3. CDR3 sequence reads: CASSYGQANTEAFF. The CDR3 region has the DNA TGTGCCAGCAGCTACGGACAGGCGAACACTGAAGCTTTCTTT.